The rows below give T cell receptor beta chains drawn from one sample of a study of blood T cell repertoires in COVID-19. This table comes from immunoSEQ multiplex PCR, and its TCRdb copy is limited to in-frame clones, with some not included. Here the sample spans some 300,000 clones, over 75% being singletons. The sequenced sample was PBMCs or T cells enriched from blood (not recorded which). Receptors were obtained from a woman in her thirties who had recovered from COVID-19. Both conserved end residues are part of each CDR3. The order of the fields is clone size, CDR3 length, J gene, D gene, V gene, CDR3 protein, CDR3 DNA. The D gene is left open where the match is weak. Size is stated for part of the rows, as once, few or many counts, or as a class when the clone is expanded.

.,17,TRBJ2-5,TRBD2,TRBV4-3,CASSQGPSGASGETQYF,TGCGCCAGCAGCCAAGGTCCTAGCGGGGCTTCGGGAGAGACCCAGTACTTC
.,15,TRBJ1-5,.,TRBV28,CASSSRGEGNQPQHF,TGTGCCAGCAGTAGTCGGGGGGAAGGCAATCAGCCCCAGCATTTT
.,18,TRBJ1-2,TRBD1,TRBV5-4,CASSSVRDRGKAGYGYTF,TGTGCCAGCAGCTCCGTCCGGGACAGGGGTAAGGCTGGCTATGGCTACACCTTC
.,16,TRBJ2-2,TRBD1,TRBV7-2,CASSPRTGGINGELFF,TGTGCCAGCAGCCCCCGGACAGGGGGCATAAACGGGGAGCTGTTTTTT
.,13,TRBJ2-7,.,TRBV10-1,CASSETGFYEQYF,TGCGCCAGCAGTGAGACAGGGTTCTACGAGCAGTACTTC
.,17,TRBJ1-1,.,TRBV11-2,CASSLGVARRVNTEAFF,TGTGCCAGCAGCTTAGGGGTGGCTAGGAGGGTGAACACTGAAGCTTTCTTT
once,13,TRBJ2-5,TRBD1,TRBV28,CAATGVGRETQYF,TGTGCAGCTACAGGGGTTGGGCGTGAGACCCAGTACTTC
.,14,TRBJ1-6,.,TRBV5-1,CASSLDSRGSPLHF,TGCGCCAGCAGCTTGGATTCAAGGGGTTCACCCCTCCACTTT
.,16,TRBJ2-6,.,TRBV19,CASSARHSSGANVLTF,TGTGCCAGTAGTGCTCGACACTCTTCTGGGGCCAACGTCCTGACTTTC
few,11,TRBJ2-7,.,TRBV18,CASSLGYEQYF,TGTGCCAGCTCACTCGGCTACGAGCAGTACTTC
.,13,TRBJ2-3,.,TRBV6-5,CATQDSATDTQYF,TGTGCCACTCAAGACAGCGCCACAGATACGCAGTATTTT
.,17,TRBJ2-1,TRBD1,TRBV4-3,CASSSEVIGGAYNEQFF,TGCGCCAGCAGCTCCGAAGTGATAGGGGGCGCTTACAATGAGCAGTTCTTC
.,13,TRBJ2-3,.,TRBV3-1/TRBV3-2,CASSLPPGDTQYF,TGTGCCAGCAGCCTTCCGCCCGGGGATACGCAGTATTTT
.,15,TRBJ2-2,.,TRBV12-5,CASGLAAGFSGELFF,TGTGCTAGTGGTTTGGCGGCAGGGTTTTCCGGGGAGCTGTTTTTT
.,14,TRBJ1-1,.,TRBV19,CASSIPGSGTEAFF,TGTGCCAGTAGTATCCCAGGGTCGGGCACTGAAGCTTTCTTT
.,16,TRBJ2-7,TRBD1,TRBV7-2,CASSLVPGQGSYEQYF,TGTGCCAGCAGCTTAGTACCGGGACAGGGGTCCTACGAGCAGTACTTC
once,14,TRBJ1-6,.,TRBV16,CASSQKDGDSPLHF,TGTGCCAGCAGCCAAAAGGACGGGGATTCACCCCTCCACTTT
.,17,TRBJ1-6,TRBD1,TRBV28,CASSLGKIGTDYSPLHF,TGTGCCAGCAGTTTAGGGAAGATAGGGACAGATTATTCACCCCTCCACTTT
.,13,TRBJ1-3,.,TRBV12-3/TRBV12-4,CASRLQSGNTIYF,TGTGCCAGCAGGCTACAGTCCGGAAACACCATATATTTT
.,12,TRBJ1-1,.,TRBV12-3/TRBV12-4,CASRSQGLQAFF,TGTGCCAGCAGGTCCCAGGGTCTACAGGCTTTCTTT
.,15,TRBJ2-7,.,TRBV6-5,CASSSPLARPYEQYF,TGTGCCAGCAGTTCCCCGCTAGCGAGGCCCTACGAGCAGTACTTC
.,13,TRBJ1-2,TRBD1,TRBV12-3/TRBV12-4,CASSRDRPYGYTF,TGTGCCAGCAGCCGGGACAGGCCCTATGGCTACACCTTC
.,14,TRBJ1-6,TRBD1,TRBV2,CASRAGTENSPLHF,TGTGCCAGCAGGGCCGGGACAGAGAATTCACCCCTCCACTTT
once,14,TRBJ2-3,.,TRBV18,CASSPGSGVDTQYF,TGTGCCAGCTCACCAGGATCGGGGGTAGATACGCAGTATTTT
.,14,TRBJ2-5,.,TRBV10-1,CASSEGRGKETQYF,TGCGCCAGCAGTGAAGGCAGGGGAAAAGAGACCCAGTACTTC
.,17,TRBJ2-1,TRBD2,TRBV5-1,CASSLLAGGISYNEQFF,TGCGCCAGCAGCTTGTTAGCGGGGGGCATCTCCTACAATGAGCAGTTCTTC
.,15,TRBJ1-1,.,TRBV11-2,CASSLNQLGPTEAFF,TGTGCCAGCAGCCTAAACCAATTGGGCCCCACTGAAGCTTTCTTT
once,16,TRBJ2-4,TRBD2,TRBV3-1/TRBV3-2,CASSQALGGSENIQYF,TGTGCCAGCAGCCAAGCCTTGGGGGGGTCCGAAAACATTCAGTACTTC
.,15,TRBJ2-7,TRBD1,TRBV7-2,CASSLARDSSYEQYF,TGTGCCAGCAGCTTAGCGAGGGACAGCTCCTACGAGCAGTACTTC
.,15,TRBJ1-3,.,TRBV14,CASSQEAGPGNTIYF,TGTGCCAGCAGCCAAGAAGCGGGGCCCGGGAACACCATATATTTT
.,14,TRBJ1-2,.,TRBV15,CATSRVAGVYGYTF,TGTGCCACCAGCAGAGTCGCGGGGGTCTATGGCTACACCTTC
.,13,TRBJ2-3,.,TRBV19,CASSTGYADTQYF,TGTGCCAGTAGTACAGGGTACGCAGATACGCAGTATTTT
.,15,TRBJ2-4,.,TRBV9,CASSVGREAGNIQYF,TGTGCCAGCAGCGTAGGCAGGGAGGCTGGAAACATTCAGTACTTC
.,18,TRBJ2-1,TRBD2,TRBV5-4,CASSSSSSGLAGRYEQFF,TGTGCCAGCAGCTCGTCGTCGTCGGGACTAGCGGGGCGGTATGAGCAGTTCTTC
.,17,TRBJ2-4,.,TRBV21-1,CASSNNRRDRGRDIQYF,TGTGCCAGCAGCAACAACCGTCGGGACAGGGGTCGGGACATTCAGTACTTC
.,15,TRBJ1-5,.,TRBV28,CASSPAPGYDQPQHF,TGTGCCAGCAGCCCTGCCCCAGGGTACGATCAGCCCCAGCATTTT
.,19,TRBJ1-6,TRBD1,TRBV9,CASSAAQPTGGIYNSPLHF,TGTGCCAGCAGCGCCGCACAACCCACAGGGGGAATCTATAATTCACCCCTCCACTTT
once,11,TRBJ1-3,.,TRBV12-3/TRBV12-4,CASSRGNTIYF,TGTGCCAGCAGCCGTGGAAACACCATATATTTT
.,14,TRBJ1-1,TRBD1,TRBV3-1/TRBV3-2,CASSQRDRDTEAFF,TGTGCCAGCAGCCAAAGAGACAGGGATACTGAAGCTTTCTTT
.,15,TRBJ1-5,.,TRBV28,CASSLPGGSNQPQHF,TGTGCCAGCAGTTTACCGGGGGGTAGCAATCAGCCCCAGCATTTT
.,14,TRBJ2-7,TRBD2,TRBV2,CASKLAGDSYEQYF,TGTGCCAGCAAGCTAGCGGGGGACTCCTACGAGCAGTACTTC
.,15,TRBJ2-1,TRBD1,TRBV3-1/TRBV3-2,CASSAPGQGTYEQFF,TGTGCCAGCAGCGCGCCGGGACAGGGGACATATGAGCAGTTCTTC
.,16,TRBJ1-6,.,TRBV21-1,CASSKKGARYNSPLHF,TGTGCCAGCAGCAAGAAGGGGGCTCGGTATAATTCACCCCTCCACTTT
once,14,TRBJ2-7,.,TRBV19,CASSIERGTGEQYF,TGTGCCAGTAGTATAGAAAGGGGAACCGGCGAGCAGTACTTC
.,15,TRBJ1-1,.,TRBV6-5,CASSYSAGNAAEAFF,TGTGCCAGCAGTTACTCGGCAGGGAATGCGGCTGAAGCTTTCTTT
few,17,TRBJ2-6,TRBD1,TRBV5-8,CASSTGTGSSGANVLTF,TGTGCCAGCAGCACGGGGACAGGCAGCTCTGGGGCCAACGTCCTGACTTTC
few,13,TRBJ1-2,.,TRBV2,CASRSNTEAGYTF,TGTGCCAGCAGGTCTAACACCGAGGCCGGCTACACCTTC
once,19,TRBJ2-2,.,TRBV6-2/TRBV6-3,CASSYSRTRGDYYTGELFF,TGTGCCAGCAGTTACTCGAGAACCCGAGGAGATTACTACACCGGGGAGCTGTTTTTT
once,15,TRBJ2-5,TRBD1,TRBV7-9,CASSSETGLRETQYF,TGTGCCAGCAGCTCGGAGACAGGGTTAAGAGAGACCCAGTACTTC
.,15,TRBJ1-1,.,TRBV2,CASRSDRSRLREAFF,TGTGCCAGCAGGTCCGACAGGTCCCGCTTGAGAGAAGCTTTCTTT
.,13,TRBJ1-1,.,TRBV29-1,CSAAPDIYTEAFF,TGCAGCGCCGCCCCGGACATCTACACTGAAGCTTTCTTT
.,13,TRBJ2-7,.,TRBV27,CASSFGFTYEQYF,TGTGCCAGCAGTTTCGGGTTTACCTACGAGCAGTACTTC
.,15,TRBJ1-2,TRBD1,TRBV5-6,CASSFGRTGGMGYTF,TGTGCCAGCAGCTTCGGTAGGACAGGAGGTATGGGCTACACCTTC
.,14,TRBJ1-2,.,TRBV24-1,CATSVFRTDYGYTF,TGTGCCACCAGCGTGTTTCGGACAGACTATGGCTACACCTTC
.,16,TRBJ2-6,TRBD2,TRBV7-7,CASSPGGRAGANVLTF,TGTGCCAGCAGCCCGGGAGGACGGGCTGGGGCCAACGTCCTGACTTTC
.,13,TRBJ1-1,.,TRBV7-2,CASSLVAGREAFF,TGTGCCAGCAGCTTAGTGGCAGGGCGTGAAGCTTTCTTT
.,14,TRBJ1-2,TRBD1,TRBV2,CASSGGTGGFGYTF,TGTGCCAGCAGTGGGGGGACAGGGGGCTTTGGCTACACCTTC
.,12,TRBJ2-6,TRBD2,TRBV18,CASLTPLSGAAF,TGTGCCAGCCTCACTCCCCTAAGCGGGGCGGCTTTC
.,17,TRBJ2-7,TRBD2,TRBV18,CASSLTATGGRLYEQYF,TGTGCCAGCTCCCTCACGGCCACGGGGGGGAGACTCTACGAGCAGTACTTC